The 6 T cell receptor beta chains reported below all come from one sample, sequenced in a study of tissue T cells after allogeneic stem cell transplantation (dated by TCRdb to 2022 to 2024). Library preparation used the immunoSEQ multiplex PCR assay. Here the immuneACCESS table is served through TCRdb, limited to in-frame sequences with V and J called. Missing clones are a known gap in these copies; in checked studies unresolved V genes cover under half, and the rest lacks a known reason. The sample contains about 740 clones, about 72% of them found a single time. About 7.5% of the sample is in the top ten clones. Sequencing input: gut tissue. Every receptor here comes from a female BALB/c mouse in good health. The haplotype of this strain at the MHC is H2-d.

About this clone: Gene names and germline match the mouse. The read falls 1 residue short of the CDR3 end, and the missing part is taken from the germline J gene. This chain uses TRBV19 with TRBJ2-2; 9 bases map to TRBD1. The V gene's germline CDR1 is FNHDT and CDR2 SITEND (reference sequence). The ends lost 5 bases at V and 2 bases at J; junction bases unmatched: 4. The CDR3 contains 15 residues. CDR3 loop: CASRTGTGNTGQLYF. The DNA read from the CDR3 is TGTGCCAGCAGAACCGGGACAGGGAACACCGGGCAGCTCTAC.

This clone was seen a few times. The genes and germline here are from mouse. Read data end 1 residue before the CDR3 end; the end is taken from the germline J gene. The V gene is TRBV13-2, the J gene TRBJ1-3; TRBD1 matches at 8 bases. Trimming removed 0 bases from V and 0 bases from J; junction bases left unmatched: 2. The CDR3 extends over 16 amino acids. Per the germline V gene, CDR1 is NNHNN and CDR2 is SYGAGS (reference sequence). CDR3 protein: CASGDGTGHSGNTLYF. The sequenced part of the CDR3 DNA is TGTGCCAGCGGTGATGGGACAGGGCATTCTGGAAATACGCTCTAT.

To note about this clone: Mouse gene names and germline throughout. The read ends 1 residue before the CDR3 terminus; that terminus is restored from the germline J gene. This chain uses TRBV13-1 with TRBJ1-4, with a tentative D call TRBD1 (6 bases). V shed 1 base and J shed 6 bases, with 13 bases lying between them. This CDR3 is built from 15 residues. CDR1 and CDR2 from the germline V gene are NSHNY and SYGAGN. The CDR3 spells CASSDRQGRDERLFF. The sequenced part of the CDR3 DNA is TGTGCCAGCAGTGATAGGCAGGGGAGAGACGAAAGATTATTT.

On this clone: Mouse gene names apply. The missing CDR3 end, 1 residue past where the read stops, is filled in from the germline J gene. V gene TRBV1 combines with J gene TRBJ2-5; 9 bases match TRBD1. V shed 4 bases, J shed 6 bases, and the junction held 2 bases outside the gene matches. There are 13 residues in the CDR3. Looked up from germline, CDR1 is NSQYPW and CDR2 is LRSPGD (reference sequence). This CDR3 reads CTCSGGQGDTQYF. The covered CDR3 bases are TGCACCTGCAGTGGAGGACAGGGGGACACCCAGTAC.

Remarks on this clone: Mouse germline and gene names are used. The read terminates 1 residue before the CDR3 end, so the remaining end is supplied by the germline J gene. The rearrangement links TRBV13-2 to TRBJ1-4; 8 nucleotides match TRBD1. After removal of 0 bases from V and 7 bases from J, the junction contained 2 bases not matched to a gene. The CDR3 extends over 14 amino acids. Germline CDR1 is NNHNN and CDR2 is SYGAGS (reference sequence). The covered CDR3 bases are TGTGCCAGCGGTGATGGGACAGGGCCCGAAAGATTATTT. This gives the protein CASGDGTGPERLF. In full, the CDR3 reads CASGDGTGPERLFF.

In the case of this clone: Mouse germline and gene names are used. CDR3 amino acids: CASSPTGNTLYF. The CDR3 bases that were read are TGTGCCAGCAGTCCGACAGGGAACACGCTCTAT. The gene calls are TRBV19 and TRBJ1-3, with 7 bases aligning to TRBD1. Read sequence stops 1 residue before the CDR3 end, and the germline J gene provides the missing end. Trimming cost V 4 bases and J 10 bases; bases outside gene matches: 5. The CDR3 runs 12 residues. In germline, CDR1 is FNHDT, CDR2 SITEND (reference sequence).